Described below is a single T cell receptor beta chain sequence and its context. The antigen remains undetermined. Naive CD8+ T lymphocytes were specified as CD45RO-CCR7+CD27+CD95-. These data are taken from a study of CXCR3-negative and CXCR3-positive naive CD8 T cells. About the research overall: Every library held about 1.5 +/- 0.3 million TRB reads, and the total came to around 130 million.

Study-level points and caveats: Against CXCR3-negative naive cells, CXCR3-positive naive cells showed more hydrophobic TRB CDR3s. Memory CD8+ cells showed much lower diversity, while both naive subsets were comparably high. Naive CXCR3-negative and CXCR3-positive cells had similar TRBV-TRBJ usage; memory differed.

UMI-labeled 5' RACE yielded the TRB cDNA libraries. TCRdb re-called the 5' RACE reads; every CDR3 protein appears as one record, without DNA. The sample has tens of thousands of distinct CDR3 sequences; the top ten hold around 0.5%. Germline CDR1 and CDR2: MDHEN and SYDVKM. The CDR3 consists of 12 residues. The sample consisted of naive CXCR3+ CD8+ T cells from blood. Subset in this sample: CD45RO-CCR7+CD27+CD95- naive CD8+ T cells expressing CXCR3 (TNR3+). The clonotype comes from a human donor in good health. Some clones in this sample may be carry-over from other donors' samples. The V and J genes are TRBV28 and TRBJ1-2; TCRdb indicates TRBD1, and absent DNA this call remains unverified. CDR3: CASSLGTNGYTF.